Listed below are T cell receptor beta chains from one sample, sequenced in a study of control samples from healthy donors and cancer patients. Sequencing used immunoSEQ multiplex PCR; TCRdb keeps in-frame clones, though not all of them. The table includes approximately 120,000 clones, 85% to 95% detected once. Sequenced: PBMCs. These receptors originate from a man of 80 years or more with head and neck cancer. Each CDR3 is given with its conserved first and last residue. D genes are given only for firm matches. Some rows mark clone size as missing; the rest say once, few, many or name a class of expanded clone.

CDR3nt	CDR3aa	d_gene	abundance	j_gene	v_gene
TGTGCCAGCAGCTTTGGGGTAGACTATGGCTACACCTTC	CASSFGVDYGYTF	-	-	TRBJ1-2	TRBV11-2
TGTGCCAGCGCAAAGGACAGGGTCGGCAATCAGCCCCAGCATTTT	CASAKDRVGNQPQHF	TRBD1	-	TRBJ1-5	TRBV6-5
TGTGCCAGCAGCAAAAATCAAGGGTTTTGGAGGGCTTTCTTT	CASSKNQGFWRAFF	-	-	TRBJ1-1	TRBV21-1
TGTGCCAGCAGTCCGAGGCTTTATTCCTACGAGCAGTACTTC	CASSPRLYSYEQYF	-	-	TRBJ2-7	TRBV6-5
TGTGCCAGTAGTATACGGGGGCCTATGACTGAAGCTTTCTTT	CASSIRGPMTEAFF	-	-	TRBJ1-1	TRBV19
TGTGCCACCAGCAGAGCGACAGGAGCCTACGAGCAGTACTTC	CATSRATGAYEQYF	-	-	TRBJ2-7	TRBV15
TGTGCCAGCAGCTTCGACCCGAATTCACCCCTCCACTTT	CASSFDPNSPLHF	-	-	TRBJ1-6	TRBV5-4
TGTGCCAGCAGTGCCGGACAGGACTACGAGCAGTACTTC	CASSAGQDYEQYF	TRBD1	-	TRBJ2-7	TRBV6-4
TGTGCCAGCAGCGCCTCGGGGCGGCACAATGAGCAGTTCTTC	CASSASGRHNEQFF	-	-	TRBJ2-1	TRBV6-5
TGTGCCAGTAGTCTTGGGGGGGGCCGGGACTATGGCTACACCTTC	CASSLGGGRDYGYTF	-	-	TRBJ1-2	TRBV19
TGTGCCAGCAGCCTAGACAGGGTGTTAGGTGGCTACACCTTC	CASSLDRVLGGYTF	TRBD1	-	TRBJ1-2	TRBV7-2
TGTGCCAGCAGTCCAGAACCGGGACGTTATCAGCCCCAGCATTTT	CASSPEPGRYQPQHF	-	-	TRBJ1-5	TRBV6-2/TRBV6-3
TGCGCCAGCAGCTTTACAGGGAGCTCTGGAAACACCATATATTTT	CASSFTGSSGNTIYF	-	-	TRBJ1-3	TRBV5-1
TGTGCCAGCAGCGTATCGACAGGGCAGAGCGGCTACACCTTC	CASSVSTGQSGYTF	TRBD1	-	TRBJ1-2	TRBV9
TGCGCCAGCAGCTTTGGGCAATCCTACGAGCAGTACTTC	CASSFGQSYEQYF	-	-	TRBJ2-7	TRBV5-1
TGTGCCAGCAGTGAACAGGGTGGAACTGAAGCTTTCTTT	CASSEQGGTEAFF	-	-	TRBJ1-1	TRBV6-1
TGTGCCAGCAGTTTGGACGGGAATTCACCCCTCCACTTT	CASSLDGNSPLHF	-	-	TRBJ1-6	TRBV6-5
TGTGCCAGCAGCTTAGTTCAGGACTCCTACGAGCAGTACTTC	CASSLVQDSYEQYF	-	-	TRBJ2-7	TRBV7-9
TGTGCCAGCAGCTCCGGGACAGCTGGAAACACCATATATTTT	CASSSGTAGNTIYF	TRBD1	-	TRBJ1-3	TRBV6-5
TGTGCCAGCAGTGAGAAAGCGGGAGGGTACGAGCAGTACTTC	CASSEKAGGYEQYF	TRBD2	-	TRBJ2-7	TRBV25-1
TGTGCCAGCAGCCGCGGCGACAGGGGGTTTAGATACGAGCAGTACTTC	CASSRGDRGFRYEQYF	TRBD1	-	TRBJ2-7	TRBV3-1/TRBV3-2
TGTGCCAGCAGCGGGACGGCAATGCATGGCTACACCTTC	CASSGTAMHGYTF	-	-	TRBJ1-2	TRBV7-9
TGTGCCAGCAGTTCCCCCGGGACAGAGAACACTGAAGCTTTCTTT	CASSSPGTENTEAFF	TRBD1	-	TRBJ1-1	TRBV28
TGTGCCAGTAGTCAACAGTTCCAAGAGACCCAGTACTTC	CASSQQFQETQYF	-	-	TRBJ2-5	TRBV19
TGTGCCATCAGCCAGCCCCTATCAGGGCCCGGGGAGCTGTTTTTT	CAISQPLSGPGELFF	-	-	TRBJ2-2	TRBV10-3
TGTGCCAGCAGCGTGGGACGGAATCAGCCCCAGCATTTT	CASSVGRNQPQHF	-	-	TRBJ1-5	TRBV9
TGTGCCAGCAGCCTTCAGGCCTCAACTAATGAAAAACTGTTTTTT	CASSLQASTNEKLFF	-	-	TRBJ1-4	TRBV5-5
TGTGCCAGCAGCCAGGCCGGGACACCTAATCAGCCCCAGCATTTT	CASSQAGTPNQPQHF	-	once	TRBJ1-5	TRBV3-1/TRBV3-2
TGTGCCAGCAGCTTTAGGACAGGGGGATTAAACTATGGCTACACCTTC	CASSFRTGGLNYGYTF	TRBD1	-	TRBJ1-2	TRBV7-2
TGTGCCAGCAGCTTAGATCCCGACAGGGCCTCGGGAGAGACCCAGTACTTC	CASSLDPDRASGETQYF	TRBD1	once	TRBJ2-5	TRBV7-6
TGTGCCATCCGGGGGGCTACAGGGCCATACAATGAGCAGTTCTTC	CAIRGATGPYNEQFF	-	-	TRBJ2-1	TRBV10-3
TGTGCCAGCTCACCACCGCAGGTCCTCTCGGAGCAGTACTTC	CASSPPQVLSEQYF	-	-	TRBJ2-7	TRBV18
TGCGCCAGCAGCTTAGGAGCGGGGGACGACAATGAGCAGTTCTTC	CASSLGAGDDNEQFF	TRBD2	-	TRBJ2-1	TRBV5-1
TGTGCCAGCAGCTTAATAGCGGGGTCCGAGCAGTACTTC	CASSLIAGSEQYF	TRBD2	-	TRBJ2-7	TRBV11-3
TGTGCCAGCAGCGTAGCTAAGGAAGAGACCCAGTACTTC	CASSVAKEETQYF	-	-	TRBJ2-5	TRBV9
TGCGCCAGCAGCCCCGGAAGCCTCACTGAAGCTTTCTTT	CASSPGSLTEAFF	-	-	TRBJ1-1	TRBV5-1
TGCGCCAGCAGCACCAGCGGCGCGGGCACAGATACGCAGTATTTT	CASSTSGAGTDTQYF	-	once	TRBJ2-3	TRBV5-1
TGTGCCAGCAGCTTGACCAGCGGGACTGGTGAGCAGTTCTTC	CASSLTSGTGEQFF	TRBD2	once	TRBJ2-1	TRBV5-6